The entry below gives a single TCR beta chain sequence along with its context. The data derive from a study of TIL therapy for anti-PD-1-resistant metastatic lung cancer. Background on the study: Most patients had lung adenocarcinoma.

The immunoSEQ assay was v3. Libraries were prepared by immunoSEQ multiplex PCR; TCRdb keeps only in-frame clonotypes and omits some of them. The sample holds about 47,000 clones, 65% to 90% seen once. The time point was: pre-treatment sample, taken before nivolumab and TIL therapy. V lost 8 bases and J lost 4, with 15 bases in between. The CDR3 runs to 13 residues. Germline V lookup: CDR1 LNHNV, CDR2 YYDKDF (reference sequence). Sequencing used blood, obtained at baseline. This clonotype was obtained from a person aged 25 to 80 with non-small cell lung cancer. The chain combines TRBV15 with TRBJ2-7; either TRBD1 or TRBD2 may fit D (6 bases each). CDR3 protein: CATRGGGGYEQYF. As DNA, the CDR3 is TGTGCCACCCGGGGCGGAGGGGGTTACGAGCAGTACTTC.